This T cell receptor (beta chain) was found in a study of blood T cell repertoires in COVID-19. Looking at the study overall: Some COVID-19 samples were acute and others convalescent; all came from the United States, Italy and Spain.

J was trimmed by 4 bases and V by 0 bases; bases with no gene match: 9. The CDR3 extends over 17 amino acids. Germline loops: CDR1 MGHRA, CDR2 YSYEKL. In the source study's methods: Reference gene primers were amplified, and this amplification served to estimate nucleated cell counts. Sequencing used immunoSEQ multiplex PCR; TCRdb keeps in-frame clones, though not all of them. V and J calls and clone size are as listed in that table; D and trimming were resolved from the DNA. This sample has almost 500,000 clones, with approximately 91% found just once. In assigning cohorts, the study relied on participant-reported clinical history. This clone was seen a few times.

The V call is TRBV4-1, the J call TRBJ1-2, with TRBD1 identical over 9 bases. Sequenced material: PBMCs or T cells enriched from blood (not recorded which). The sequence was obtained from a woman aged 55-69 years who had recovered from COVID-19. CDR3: CASSQDPGTGFLYGYTF. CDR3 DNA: TGCGCCAGCAGCCAAGATCCCGGGACAGGGTTCCTCTATGGCTACACCTTC.